The 11 T cell receptor beta chains below come from one sample, sequenced in a study of blood T cell repertoires in COVID-19. TCRdb's copy holds only in-frame clones and misses some; the assay was immunoSEQ multiplex PCR. Of roughly 190,000 clones listed, roughly 90% are singletons. The sample consisted of PBMCs or T cells enriched from blood (not recorded which). The receptors stem from a woman in her twenties or thirties who had recovered from COVID-19.

This clone came up once. The chain carries TRBV5-6 and TRBJ1-1; D possibly corresponds to TRBD1 (5 bases). Trimming shortened V by 4 bases and J by 0 bases, and 13 bases separated the two germline ends. Germline CDR1 reads SGHDT; CDR2 reads YYEEEE. This CDR3 region has 15 residues. CDR3 DNA: TGTGCCAGCAGCATCCGACAGATCATGAACACTGAAGCTTTCTTT. It encodes CASSIRQIMNTEAFF. Based on the CDR3 plus reference TRBV5-6 and TRBJ1-1, the full variable domain is DAGVTQSPTHLIKTRGQQVTLRCSPKSGHDTVSWYQQALGQGPQFIFQYYEEEERQRGNFPDRFSGHQFPNYSSELNVNALLLGDSALYLCASSIRQIMNTEAFFGQGTRLTVV.

The chain has TRBV19 and TRBJ1-2; TRBD1 agrees at 7 bases. The V gene end was trimmed by 5 bases and the J gene end by 13 bases; junction bases not matched to a gene: 16. Germline CDR1 reads LNHDA; CDR2 reads SQIVND (reference sequence). CDR3 size: 14 residues. The chain's CDR3 is CASSLGYGQEACTF. The CDR3 DNA is TGTGCCAGTAGTCTCGGATATGGACAGGAGGCTTGCACCTTC.

The chain is built from TRBV19 and TRBJ2-3, with D uncertain. Germline assignment: CDR1 LNHDA and CDR2 SQIVND (reference sequence). The V gene lost 3 bases and the J gene lost 8 bases, with 15 bases spanning the gap. CDR3 size: 14 residues. The chain's CDR3 is CASSMGYPVGTQYF. The DNA for the CDR3 is TGTGCCAGTAGTATGGGCTACCCAGTAGGTACGCAGTATTTT. Based on the CDR3 plus reference TRBV19 and TRBJ2-3, the full variable domain is DGGITQSPKYLFRKEGQNVTLSCEQNLNHDAMYWYRQDPGQGLRLIYYSQIVNDFQKGDIAEGYSVSREKKESFPLTVTSAQKNPTAFYLCASSMGYPVGTQYFGPGTRLTVL.

CDR3 nucleotides: TGTGCCAGCAGCTTAAGGAGCGGGAATATTCACGAGCAGTACTTC. This translates into CASSLRSGNIHEQYF. The chain combines TRBV7-2 with TRBJ2-7; TRBD2 matches 7 bases. The trim removed 2 bases at V and 5 bases at J, leaving 9 bases unmatched. CDR3 length: 15 residues. Germline-derived CDR1 and CDR2 are SGHTA and FQGNSA.

The V gene is TRBV30, the J gene TRBJ2-2; the match to TRBD1 covers 8 bases. The CDR3 has 17 residues. Germline CDR1 reads GTSNPN; CDR2 reads SVGIG (reference sequence). V shed 2 bases, J shed 4 bases, and the junction held 12 bases outside the gene matches. As DNA, the CDR3 is TGTGCCTGGAGTTCGAACAGGGGGGCCTGGACCACCGGGGAGCTGTTTTTT. This encodes CAWSSNRGAWTTGELFF. Combining the CDR3 with reference TRBV30 and TRBJ2-2 gives the whole variable domain SQTIHQWPATLVQPVGSPLSLECTVEGTSNPNLYWYRQAAGRGLQLLFYSVGIGQISSEVPQNLSASRPQDRQFILSSKKLLLSDSGFYLCAWSSNRGAWTTGELFFGEGSRLTVL.

This chain links TRBV7-2 with TRBJ2-4; 7 bases line up with TRBD2. CDR3 size: 14 residues. Germline V gene data show CDR1 as SGHTA and CDR2 as FQGNSA. With V trimmed by 1 base and J by 4 bases, 1 base remained unmatched. The CDR3 DNA follows: TGTGCCAGCAGCTTAGGCGGGAGTAAAAACATTCAGTACTTC. The encoded protein is CASSLGGSKNIQYF.

This rearrangement joins TRBV7-9 to TRBJ2-7; 9 bases match TRBD2. The CDR3 is made up of 15 amino acids. Per germline, CDR1 SEHNR and CDR2 FQNEAQ (reference sequence). J gave up 2 bases and V 5 bases, and 7 bases lay outside the gene matches. This CDR3 is CASSVLAGAPYEQYF. The CDR3 bases are TGTGCCAGCAGCGTCTTAGCGGGAGCCCCCTACGAGCAGTACTTC.

This clone is a singleton in its sample. The chain employs TRBV7-2 and TRBJ1-1; TRBD1 agrees at 9 bases. This CDR3 has 15 amino acids. The V segment lost 3 bases and the J segment 4 bases; nucleotides outside the gene matches: 6. Per the germline V gene, CDR1 is SGHTA and CDR2 is FQGNSA. This chain's CDR3 is CASSFPQGAGTEAFF. The CDR3 nucleotides are TGTGCCAGCAGCTTTCCACAGGGGGCTGGCACTGAAGCTTTCTTT. The complete variable domain, with remaining parts taken from reference TRBV7-2 and TRBJ1-1, reads GAGVSQSPSNKVTEKGKDVELRCDPISGHTALYWYRQSLGQGLEFLIYFQGNSAPDKSGLPSDRFSAERTGGSVSTLTIQRTQQEDSAVYLCASSFPQGAGTEAFFGQGTRLTVV.

V gene TRBV10-3 combines with J gene TRBJ1-1, with D perhaps matching TRBD1 (5 bases). Looked up from germline, CDR1 is ENHRY and CDR2 is SYGVKD. Trimming pared 6 bases from V and 10 bases from J, leaving 15 bases between. This CDR3 is built from 12 residues. CDR3: CAIRPSAGGAFF. In DNA form, the CDR3 reads TGTGCCATCAGGCCGAGCGCGGGGGGAGCTTTCTTT.

The gene calls are TRBV30 and TRBJ1-2; D uncertain. This CDR3 is 11 amino acids long. Germline V gene data show CDR1 as GTSNPN and CDR2 as SVGIG (reference sequence). Between the trimmed V and J ends, which lost 3 bases and 8 bases, there was a span of 10 bases. The CDR3, as DNA: TGTGCCTGGAGGAGGTTAGGCGGCTACACCTTC. This sequence encodes CAWRRLGGYTF.

This chain joins TRBV19 and TRBJ2-5; D is ambiguous. CDR3 length: 15 amino acids. Between the trimmed V and J ends, which lost 4 bases and 1 base, there was a span of 13 bases. Germline values: CDR1 LNHDA, CDR2 SQIVND (reference sequence). The CDR3 DNA reads as TGTGCCAGTAGTACCCTTGTGCAGATCCAAGAGACCCAGTACTTC. Its protein product is CASSTLVQIQETQYF. Full variable domain (missing parts from reference TRBV19 and TRBJ2-5): DGGITQSPKYLFRKEGQNVTLSCEQNLNHDAMYWYRQDPGQGLRLIYYSQIVNDFQKGDIAEGYSVSREKKESFPLTVTSAQKNPTAFYLCASSTLVQIQETQYFGPGTRLLVL.